This record looks at one TCR beta chain sequence and its context. V gave up 10 bases and J gave up 5 bases, with 18 bases separating them. The CDR3 has 14 amino acids. Germline CDR1 and CDR2: ENHRY and SYGVKD. This record comes from a study of beta chain features in type 1 diabetes. Expressed TCRB transcripts got sequenced, as all isolated RNA was reverse transcribed. The repertoire was sequenced with immunoSEQ multiplex PCR; TCRdb's copy has only in-frame clones and lacks some. The sample includes around 15,000 clones, 45% to 55% seen only once; the top ten take 0.35% to 0.55%. The sequenced sample was stem cell memory CD4+ T cells from blood. The receptor's source is a woman between 18 and 30 years old in good health. V is TRBV10-3 and J is TRBJ2-1; possible D gene TRBD2, 5 bases. The CDR3 bases are TGTGCCACCATAGGCGAGCGGACCCACAATGAGCAGTTCTTC. It encodes CATIGERTHNEQFF.